This T cell receptor (beta chain) appears in the sequencing data of a study of response to subunit inactivated influenza vaccine. Broader study findings: With each seasonal influenza vaccination, the authors suggested, few new T cells are recruited.

The CDR3 runs 14 residues. Germline V gene data show CDR1 as ENHRY and CDR2 as SYGVKD. Trimming removed 0 bases from V and 6 bases from J, with 9 bases in between. Points on this clonotype: Its specificity is not known.

MiXCR, run by TCRdb on the RT-PCR reads, gives a single entry per CDR3 protein. Counted here are 500,000 or so distinct CDR3 sequences, approximately 15% occurring once; the ten biggest clones make up 3%. The receptor was isolated from a man aged 45 to 75 who received an inactivated influenza vaccine. The chain combines TRBV10-3 with TRBJ2-1; D is undetermined. The input for sequencing was CD4+ T cells sorted from PBMCs, taken roughly 24 months after vaccination. The CDR3 DNA sequence: TGTGCCATCAGTGAGTCTGTAACGGGCAATGAGCAGTTCTTC. Amino acids: CAISESVTGNEQFF.